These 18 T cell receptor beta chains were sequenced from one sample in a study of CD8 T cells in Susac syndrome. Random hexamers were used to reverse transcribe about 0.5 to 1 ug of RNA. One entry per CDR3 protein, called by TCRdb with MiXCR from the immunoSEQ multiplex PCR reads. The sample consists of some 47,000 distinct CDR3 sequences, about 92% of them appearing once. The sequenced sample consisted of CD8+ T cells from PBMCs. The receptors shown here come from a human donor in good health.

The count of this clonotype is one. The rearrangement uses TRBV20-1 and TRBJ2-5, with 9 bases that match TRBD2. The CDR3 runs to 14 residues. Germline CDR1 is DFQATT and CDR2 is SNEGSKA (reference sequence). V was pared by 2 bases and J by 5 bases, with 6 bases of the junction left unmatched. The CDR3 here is CSARPGLASETQYF. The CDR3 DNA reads TGCAGTGCTAGACCGGGACTAGCAAGTGAGACCCAGTACTTC.

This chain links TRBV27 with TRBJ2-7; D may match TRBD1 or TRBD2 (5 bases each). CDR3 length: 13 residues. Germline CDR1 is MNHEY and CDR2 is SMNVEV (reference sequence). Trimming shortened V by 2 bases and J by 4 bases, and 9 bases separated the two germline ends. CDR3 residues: CASSLGGGYEQYF. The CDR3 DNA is TGTGCCAGCAGTTTAGGGGGTGGGTACGAGCAGTACTTC.

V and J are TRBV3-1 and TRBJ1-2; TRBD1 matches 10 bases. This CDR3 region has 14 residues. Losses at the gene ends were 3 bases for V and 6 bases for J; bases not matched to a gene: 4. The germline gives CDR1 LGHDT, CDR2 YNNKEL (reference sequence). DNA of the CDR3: TGTGCCAGCAGCCAGGCCGGGACAGGGGATGGCTACACCTTC. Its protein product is CASSQAGTGDGYTF.

The CDR3 loop reads CASGTSTDTQYF. The DNA of the CDR3 is TGTGCCAGCGGGACAAGCACAGATACGCAGTATTTT. The chain recombines TRBV6-5 with TRBJ2-3; TRBD1 might be the D (6 bases). The CDR3 contains 12 residues. Germline CDR1 reads MNHEY; CDR2 reads SVGAGI. Trimming removed 8 bases from V and 0 bases from J, with 6 bases in between.

CDR3 nucleotides: TGTGCCAGCAGCCATTTGAGGGGGCGAGCGGGAAACACCATATATTTT. Protein sequence: CASSHLRGRAGNTIYF. V gene TRBV14 combines with J gene TRBJ1-3; 7 bases fit TRBD1. Germline V gives CDR1 SGHDN, CDR2 FVKESK. The CDR3 is 16 amino acids. V shed 3 bases, J shed 4 bases, and the junction held 9 bases outside the gene matches.

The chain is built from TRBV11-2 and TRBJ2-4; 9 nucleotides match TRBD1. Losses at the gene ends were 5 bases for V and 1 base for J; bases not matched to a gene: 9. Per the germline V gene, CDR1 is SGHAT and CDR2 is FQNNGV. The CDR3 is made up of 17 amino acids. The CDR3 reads CASSVNRGRGAKNIQYF. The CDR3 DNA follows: TGTGCCAGCAGCGTAAACAGGGGGCGAGGGGCCAAAAACATTCAGTACTTC.

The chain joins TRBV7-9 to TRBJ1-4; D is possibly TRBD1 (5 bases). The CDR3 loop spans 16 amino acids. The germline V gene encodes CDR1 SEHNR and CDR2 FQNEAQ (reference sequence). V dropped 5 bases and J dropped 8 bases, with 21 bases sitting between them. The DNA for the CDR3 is TGTGCCAGCAGCCACATGGTTGGGGGGGGTATCGAAAAACTGTTTTTT. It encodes CASSHMVGGGIEKLFF.

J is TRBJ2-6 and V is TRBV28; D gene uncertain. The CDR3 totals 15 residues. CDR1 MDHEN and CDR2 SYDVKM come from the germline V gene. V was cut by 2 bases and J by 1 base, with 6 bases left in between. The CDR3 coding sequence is TGTGCCAGCAGTTTAGTGTGGTCTGGGGCCAACGTCCTGACTTTC. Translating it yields CASSLVWSGANVLTF.

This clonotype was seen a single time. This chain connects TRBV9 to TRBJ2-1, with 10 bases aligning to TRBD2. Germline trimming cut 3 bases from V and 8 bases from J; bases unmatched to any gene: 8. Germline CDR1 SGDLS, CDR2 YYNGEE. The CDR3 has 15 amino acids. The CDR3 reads CASSDTGTSDYEQFF. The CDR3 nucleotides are TGTGCCAGCAGCGACACCGGGACTAGCGATTATGAGCAGTTCTTC.

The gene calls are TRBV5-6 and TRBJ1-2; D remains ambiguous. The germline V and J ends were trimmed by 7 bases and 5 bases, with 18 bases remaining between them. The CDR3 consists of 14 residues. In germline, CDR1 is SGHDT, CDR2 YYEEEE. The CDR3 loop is CASQSPRWGYGYTF. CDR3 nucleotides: TGTGCCAGCCAGTCCCCTCGATGGGGTTATGGCTACACCTTC.

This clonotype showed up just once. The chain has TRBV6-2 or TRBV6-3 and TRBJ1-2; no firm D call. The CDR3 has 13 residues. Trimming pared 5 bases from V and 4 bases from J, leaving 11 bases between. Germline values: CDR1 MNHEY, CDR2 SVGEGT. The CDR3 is CASSPPDVYGYTF. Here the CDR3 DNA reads TGTGCCAGCAGTCCCCCGGACGTCTATGGCTACACCTTC.

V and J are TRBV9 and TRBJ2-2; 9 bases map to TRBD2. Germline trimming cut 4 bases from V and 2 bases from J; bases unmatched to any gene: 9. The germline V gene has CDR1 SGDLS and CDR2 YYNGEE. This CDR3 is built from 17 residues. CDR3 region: CASSPSRGLANTGELFF. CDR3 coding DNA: TGTGCCAGCAGCCCCTCCCGGGGACTAGCTAACACCGGGGAGCTGTTTTTT.

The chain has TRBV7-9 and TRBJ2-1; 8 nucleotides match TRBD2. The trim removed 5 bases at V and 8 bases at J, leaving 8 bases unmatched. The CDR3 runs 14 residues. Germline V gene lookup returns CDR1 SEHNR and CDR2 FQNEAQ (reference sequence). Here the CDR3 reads CASSLPGREDEQFF. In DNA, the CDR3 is TGTGCCAGCAGCCTACCCGGGAGGGAGGATGAGCAGTTCTTC.

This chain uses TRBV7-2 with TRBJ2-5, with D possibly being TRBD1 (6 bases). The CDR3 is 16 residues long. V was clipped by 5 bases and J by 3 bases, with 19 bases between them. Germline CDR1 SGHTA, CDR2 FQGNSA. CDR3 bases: TGTGCCAGCAGCAGAACCAGGGACATGGGGAAAGAGACCCAGTACTTC. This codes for CASSRTRDMGKETQYF.

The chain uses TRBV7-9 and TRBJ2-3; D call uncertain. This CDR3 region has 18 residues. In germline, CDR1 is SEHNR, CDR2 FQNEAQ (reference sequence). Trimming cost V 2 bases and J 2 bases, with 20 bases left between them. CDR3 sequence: CASSLFSRISAPTDTQYF. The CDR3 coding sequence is TGTGCCAGCAGCTTATTCTCGAGGATCTCCGCCCCCACAGATACGCAGTATTTT. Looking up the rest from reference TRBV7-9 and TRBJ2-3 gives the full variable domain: DTGVSQNPRHKITKRGQNVTFRCDPISEHNRLYWYRQTLGQGPEFLTYFQNEAQLEKSRLLSDRFSAERPKGSFSTLEIQRTEQGDSAMYLCASSLFSRISAPTDTQYFGPGTRLTVL.

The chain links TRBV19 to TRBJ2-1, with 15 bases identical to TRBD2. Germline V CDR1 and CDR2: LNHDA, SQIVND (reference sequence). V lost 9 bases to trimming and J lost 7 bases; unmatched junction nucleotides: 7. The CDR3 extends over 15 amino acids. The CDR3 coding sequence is TGTGCCAGCCACGGGACTAGCGGGGGGAAAAATGAGCAGTTCTTC. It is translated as CASHGTSGGKNEQFF.

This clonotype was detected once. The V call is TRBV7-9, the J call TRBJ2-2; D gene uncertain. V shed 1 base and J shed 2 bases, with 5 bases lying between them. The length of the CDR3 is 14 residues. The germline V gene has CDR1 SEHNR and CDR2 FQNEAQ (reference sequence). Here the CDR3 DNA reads TGTGCCAGCAGCTTAGATCCTAACACCGGGGAGCTGTTTTTT. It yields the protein CASSLDPNTGELFF. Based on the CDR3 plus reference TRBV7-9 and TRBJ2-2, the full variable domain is DTGVSQNPRHKITKRGQNVTFRCDPISEHNRLYWYRQTLGQGPEFLTYFQNEAQLEKSRLLSDRFSAERPKGSFSTLEIQRTEQGDSAMYLCASSLDPNTGELFFGEGSRLTVL.

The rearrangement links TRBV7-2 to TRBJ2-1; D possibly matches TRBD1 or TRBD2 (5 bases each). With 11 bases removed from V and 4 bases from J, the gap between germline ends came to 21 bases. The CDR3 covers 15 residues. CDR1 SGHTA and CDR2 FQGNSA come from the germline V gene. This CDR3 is CALDGGTYLYNEQFF. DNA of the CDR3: TGTGCCCTGGATGGGGGAACTTACCTGTACAATGAGCAGTTCTTC.